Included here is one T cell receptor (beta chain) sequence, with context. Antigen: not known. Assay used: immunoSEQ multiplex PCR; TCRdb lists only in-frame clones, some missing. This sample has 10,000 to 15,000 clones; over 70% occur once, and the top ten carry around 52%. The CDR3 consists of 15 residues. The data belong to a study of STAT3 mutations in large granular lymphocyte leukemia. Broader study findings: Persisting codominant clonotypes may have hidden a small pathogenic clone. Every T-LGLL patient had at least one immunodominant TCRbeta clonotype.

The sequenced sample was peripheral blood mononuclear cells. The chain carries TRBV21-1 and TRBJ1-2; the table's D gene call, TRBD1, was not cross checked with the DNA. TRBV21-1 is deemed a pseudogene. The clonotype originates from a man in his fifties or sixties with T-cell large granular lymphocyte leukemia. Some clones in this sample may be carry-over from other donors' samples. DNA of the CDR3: TGTGCCAGCAGCAAAGCGCTAACAGGGAACTATGGCTACACCTTC. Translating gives CASSKALTGNYGYTF.